The 29 T cell receptor beta chains in this list originate from one sample, sequenced in a study of CD8+ T cells in alopecia areata. Investigators isolated RNA and reverse transcribed it into cDNA to act as the sequencing template. This table comes from immunoSEQ multiplex PCR, and its TCRdb copy is limited to in-frame clones, with some not included. The sample carries roughly 210,000 clones, less than 50% recorded once. The treatment denotes: oral pan-JAK inhibitor, 5-10 mg twice daily. Sequencing was performed on CD4+ T cells sorted from blood, taken at approximately week 36, from a patient treated with tofacitinib. All receptors derive from a human donor with alopecia areata.

There are a few counts of this clone. V gene TRBV30 combines with J gene TRBJ2-7; D is perhaps TRBD1 (6 bases). With 7 bases removed from V and 4 bases from J, the gap between germline ends came to 17 bases. The length of the CDR3 is 13 residues. The V gene's germline CDR1 is GTSNPN and CDR2 SVGIG (reference sequence). The CDR3 DNA is TGTGCCTCGTCCAGGGGTTCGGCTTACGAGCAGTACTTC. This gives the protein CASSRGSAYEQYF. The entire variable domain, with the rest obtained from reference TRBV30 and TRBJ2-7, is as follows: SQTIHQWPATLVQPVGSPLSLECTVEGTSNPNLYWYRQAAGRGLQLLFYSVGIGQISSEVPQNLSASRPQDRQFILSSKKLLLSDSGFYLCASSRGSAYEQYFGPGTRLTVT.

This clone has just a few counts. This sequence joins TRBV30 and TRBJ1-2; 10 bases align to TRBD1. After removal of 0 bases from V and 5 bases from J, the junction contained 9 bases not matched to a gene. Germline V lookup: CDR1 GTSNPN, CDR2 SVGIG (reference sequence). The CDR3 extends over 16 amino acids. The CDR3 DNA reads as TGTGCCTGGAGTGTAATTTCGGGACAGGGGAGGTATGGCTACACCTTC. It codes for CAWSVISGQGRYGYTF.

This clone was recorded many times. V usage is TRBV7-2 and J usage is TRBJ1-1; the D is unclear. Trimming removed 2 bases from V and 8 bases from J, with 12 bases in between. This CDR3 comprises 13 residues. In germline, CDR1 is SGHTA, CDR2 FQGNSA. The CDR3 here is CASSLRARAEAFF. In DNA, the CDR3 is TGTGCCAGCAGCTTAAGAGCACGGGCCGAAGCTTTCTTT.

The chain joins TRBV29-1 to TRBJ2-1; D is possibly TRBD1 (6 bases). The CDR3 has 12 amino acids. The germline gives CDR1 SQVTM, CDR2 ANQGSEA. Trimming removed 6 bases from V and 6 bases from J, with 12 bases in between. The CDR3 spells CSVIDRSNEQFF. CDR3 DNA: TGCAGCGTAATCGACAGGAGCAATGAGCAGTTCTTC.

CDR3 sequence (DNA): TGCAGCGTTGAAGATCCCGAGCGGGGCTACAATGAGCAGTTCTTC. It is translated as CSVEDPERGYNEQFF. This rearrangement joins TRBV29-1 to TRBJ2-1, with 7 bases lining up with TRBD2. Germline lookup yields CDR1 SQVTM and CDR2 ANQGSEA. The V gene end was trimmed by 0 bases and the J gene end by 3 bases; junction bases not matched to a gene: 5. The CDR3 is made up of 15 amino acids.

In nucleotides, the CDR3 is TGCAGCGTTGCACACGTCCCAGAGACCCAGTACTTC. Protein product: CSVAHVPETQYF. J is TRBJ2-5 and V is TRBV29-1; D is unclear. This CDR3 spans 12 amino acids. Germline V gene data show CDR1 as SQVTM and CDR2 as ANQGSEA. V lost 4 bases to trimming and J lost 4 bases, with 10 bases between them.

The chain has TRBV2 and TRBJ1-1; TRBD1 aligns across 12 bases. Trimming removed 4 bases from V and 6 bases from J; junction bases left unmatched: 3. This CDR3 comprises 14 residues. CDR1 is SNHLY and CDR2 is FYNNEI in the germline V gene. This CDR3 reads CASSGDRGPSEAFF. The CDR3 nucleotides read TGTGCCAGCAGTGGGGACAGGGGGCCTTCTGAAGCTTTCTTT.

In its sample, this clone was seen a few times. The chain joins TRBV7-2 to TRBJ2-7; D is perhaps TRBD2 (5 bases). Germline values: CDR1 SGHTA, CDR2 FQGNSA. The CDR3 covers 16 residues. V gave up 1 base and J gave up 1 base, with 14 bases separating them. The CDR3 region has the DNA TGTGCCAGCAGCTTAGGAGGCGCTCGGGGATCCTACGAGCAGTACTTC. Its translation: CASSLGGARGSYEQYF.

A few counts support this clone. The chain links TRBV6-5 to TRBJ2-5, with 7 bases fitting TRBD2. CDR1 is MNHEY and CDR2 is SVGAGI in the germline V gene. The CDR3 has 15 amino acids. Trimming took 5 bases from V and 4 from J; bases not matched to a gene: 10. CDR3 sequence reads: CASSPPGGRGETQYF. The CDR3 DNA sequence: TGTGCCAGCAGTCCTCCGGGTGGGAGGGGAGAGACCCAGTACTTC.

The rearrangement uses TRBV30 and TRBJ1-2, with no clear D. Looked up from germline, CDR1 is GTSNPN and CDR2 is SVGIG (reference sequence). Trimming left V 3 bases short and J 2 bases short, with 13 bases between. The CDR3 sequence is 14 residues long. CDR3 region: CAWRPTRLNYGYTF. Here the CDR3 DNA reads TGTGCCTGGAGACCGACACGCCTAAACTATGGCTACACCTTC.

The chain combines TRBV9 with TRBJ2-1; TRBD2 might be the D (5 bases). Trimming stripped 3 bases from V and 6 bases from J, with 16 bases between. Looked up from germline, CDR1 is SGDLS and CDR2 is YYNGEE. The CDR3 is made up of 15 amino acids. This chain's CDR3 is CASSDRASRANEQFF. CDR3 bases: TGTGCCAGCAGCGACCGGGCTAGCCGGGCCAATGAGCAGTTCTTC.

Comment on this clone: In the same sample, other DNA sequences code for this CDR3. V is TRBV15 and J is TRBJ2-3, with D maybe TRBD2 (5 bases). The V and J ends lost 5 bases and 5 bases respectively, with 5 bases between them. The germline V gene encodes CDR1 LNHNV and CDR2 YYDKDF (reference sequence). The CDR3 has 11 residues. The CDR3 DNA reads as TGTGCCACCAGCCGGGGAGATACGCAGTATTTT. Its translation: CATSRGDTQYF.

The V and J genes are TRBV6-5 and TRBJ2-2; 8 nucleotides match TRBD1. The V gene's germline CDR1 is MNHEY and CDR2 SVGAGI. This CDR3 region has 15 residues. Unmatched junction bases numbered 8, after V lost 5 bases and J lost 6 bases. CDR3 nucleotide sequence: TGTGCCAGCAGTATCCGAGACAGGGGTTCCGGGGAGCTGTTTTTT. Protein sequence: CASSIRDRGSGELFF.

The V gene is TRBV30, the J gene TRBJ2-4, with 7 nucleotides matching TRBD2. The ends lost 0 bases at V and 3 bases at J; junction bases unmatched: 8. The CDR3 length is 16 residues. CDR1 and CDR2 (germline): GTSNPN, SVGIG (reference sequence). CDR3 sequence: CAWSVTASGYKNIQYF. CDR3 in DNA: TGTGCCTGGAGTGTAACGGCTAGCGGATACAAAAACATTCAGTACTTC. Filled out from reference TRBV30 and TRBJ2-4, the complete variable domain reads SQTIHQWPATLVQPVGSPLSLECTVEGTSNPNLYWYRQAAGRGLQLLFYSVGIGQISSEVPQNLSASRPQDRQFILSSKKLLLSDSGFYLCAWSVTASGYKNIQYFGAGTRLSVL.

The DNA of the CDR3 is TGTGCCAGCAGTGGATCGGGAGTGGGCACAGATACGCAGTATTTT. Translating gives CASSGSGVGTDTQYF. This chain links TRBV28 with TRBJ2-3, with D perhaps TRBD2 (6 bases). Germline-derived CDR1 and CDR2 are MDHEN and SYDVKM. This CDR3 comprises 15 residues. With 5 bases removed from V and 1 base from J, the gap between germline ends came to 13 bases.

A few counts support this clone. V and J are TRBV6-5 and TRBJ2-7; the match to TRBD2 covers 8 bases. The CDR3 is 15 amino acids. CDR1 is MNHEY, CDR2 SVGAGI, per germline. V was clipped by 7 bases and J by 0 bases; unmatched bases: 8. The CDR3 protein is CASTRGGVSSYEQYF. CDR3 nucleotides: TGTGCCAGCACCCGGGGGGGGGTCAGCTCCTACGAGCAGTACTTC.

This rearrangement joins TRBV28 to TRBJ2-5, with D perhaps given as TRBD1 or TRBD2 (6 bases each). The CDR3 is made up of 12 amino acids. CDR1 and CDR2 (germline): MDHEN, SYDVKM. V shed 4 bases and J shed 7 bases, with 10 bases lying between them. The CDR3 sequence is CASSWGAGTQYF. The CDR3 DNA reads as TGTGCCAGCAGTTGGGGGGCTGGGACCCAGTACTTC.

This chain joins TRBV5-4 and TRBJ2-2; TRBD1 is a possible D gene (5 bases). Trimming removed 2 bases from V and 6 bases from J, with 14 bases in between. The CDR3 runs to 15 residues. CDR1 and CDR2 (germline): SGHNT, YYREEE (reference sequence). In DNA form, the CDR3 reads TGTGCCAGCAGCTTTACAGGATCCAGGGCCGGGGAGCTGTTTTTT. It yields the protein CASSFTGSRAGELFF.

This chain joins TRBV7-2 and TRBJ1-1, with D tentatively TRBD1 (6 bases). Trimming shortened V by 1 base and J by 0 bases, and 12 bases separated the two germline ends. The CDR3 has 16 residues. In germline, CDR1 is SGHTA, CDR2 FQGNSA. The CDR3 is CASSLDVGTLNTEAFF. CDR3 DNA sequence: TGTGCCAGCAGCTTAGACGTTGGGACACTGAACACTGAAGCTTTCTTT.

The chain uses TRBV6-1 and TRBJ2-3; the D is unclear. V was cut by 9 bases and J by 4 bases, with 14 bases left in between. CDR1 and CDR2 (germline): MNHNS, SASEGT. This CDR3 is 13 amino acids long. CDR3 sequence reads: CASVRSVADTQYF. The CDR3 bases are TGTGCCAGTGTTAGGAGCGTAGCAGATACGCAGTATTTT.

This clone is a singleton in its sample. The chain couples TRBV30 to TRBJ1-5, with D tentatively TRBD1 (5 bases). Trimming pared 5 bases from V and 7 bases from J, leaving 18 bases between. The CDR3 has 14 residues. Germline V gives CDR1 GTSNPN, CDR2 SVGIG (reference sequence). The chain's CDR3 is CAWGPRPRGQPQHF. In DNA form, the CDR3 reads TGTGCCTGGGGCCCTCGTCCCCGGGGGCAGCCCCAGCATTTT. Together with reference TRBV30 and TRBJ1-5, the CDR3 gives the full variable domain: SQTIHQWPATLVQPVGSPLSLECTVEGTSNPNLYWYRQAAGRGLQLLFYSVGIGQISSEVPQNLSASRPQDRQFILSSKKLLLSDSGFYLCAWGPRPRGQPQHFGDGTRLSIL.

This clone has a handful of counts. The gene calls are TRBV27 and TRBJ2-2; 7 positions match TRBD1. The CDR3 runs 15 residues. In germline, CDR1 is MNHEY, CDR2 SMNVEV (reference sequence). V dropped 5 bases and J dropped 7; count of bases not matched to a gene: 10. The CDR3 reads CASSHGTARGGELFF. CDR3 DNA sequence: TGTGCCAGCAGTCACGGGACAGCGAGGGGCGGGGAGCTGTTTTTT.

This chain uses TRBV15 with TRBJ2-5, with 7 bases that match TRBD2. Per germline, CDR1 LNHNV and CDR2 YYDKDF (reference sequence). The J segment lost 5 bases and the V segment lost 5 bases, leaving 11 bases of the junction unmatched. This CDR3 has 15 residues. This chain's CDR3 is CATSSTGRERETQYF. The CDR3 coding sequence is TGTGCCACCAGCTCAACCGGGCGGGAGCGCGAGACCCAGTACTTC.

The chain has TRBV5-1 and TRBJ1-1; tentatively, D is TRBD1 (5 bases). V was clipped by 4 bases and J by 2 bases, with 12 bases between them. CDR1 SGHRS and CDR2 YFSETQ come from the germline V gene. The CDR3 totals 14 residues. In DNA form, the CDR3 reads TGCGCCAGCAGCCCGGGACGTGCAAACACTGAAGCTTTCTTT. The encoded protein is CASSPGRANTEAFF.

The table lists this clone with a few counts. The rearrangement joins TRBV10-3 to TRBJ2-1, with 9 bases matching TRBD1. The V gene's germline CDR1 is ENHRY and CDR2 SYGVKD. This CDR3 contains 16 residues. V shed 2 bases, J shed 5 bases, and the junction held 7 bases outside the gene matches. The CDR3 loop reads CAISEPKGTGNNEQFF. CDR3 nucleotides: TGTGCCATCAGTGAGCCAAAAGGGACAGGGAACAATGAGCAGTTCTTC.

The chain carries TRBV10-3 and TRBJ1-1; D not resolved. This CDR3 spans 14 amino acids. Germline V gene data show CDR1 as ENHRY and CDR2 as SYGVKD. The ends were cut back, 6 bases at V and 8 bases at J, with 19 bases in the middle. CDR3 region: CAISDSKGQPEAFF. CDR3 sequence (DNA): TGTGCCATCAGCGATTCTAAGGGCCAGCCCGAAGCTTTCTTT.

In nucleotides, the CDR3 is TGCAGTGCTATTCCCGGAGATACGCAGTATTTT. It translates to CSAIPGDTQYF. The chain combines TRBV20-1 with TRBJ2-3; D is ambiguous. Germline V gene data show CDR1 as DFQATT and CDR2 as SNEGSKA (reference sequence). The CDR3 totals 11 residues. With 4 bases removed from V and 5 bases from J, the gap between germline ends came to 7 bases.

The chain employs TRBV30 and TRBJ2-5, with 7 bases matching TRBD2. The length of the CDR3 is 13 residues. J gave up 7 bases and V 8 bases, and 13 bases lay outside the gene matches. Germline V gives CDR1 GTSNPN, CDR2 SVGIG (reference sequence). The CDR3 DNA reads TGTGCCAATCAAGCGGGACCGTGGAGGACCCAGTACTTC. As protein: CANQAGPWRTQYF.

The chain links TRBV4-2 to TRBJ2-7, with 8 bases matching TRBD2. The CDR3 is 17 amino acids. Losses at the gene ends were 4 bases for V and 3 bases for J; bases not matched to a gene: 14. The germline CDR1 and CDR2 sequences are LGHNA and YNFKEQ. The CDR3 loop reads CASSLPSGRGARYEQYF. The CDR3 nucleotides are TGTGCCAGCAGCCTCCCAAGCGGGAGAGGGGCTCGCTACGAGCAGTACTTC.